These 15 T cell receptor beta chains originate from one sample sequenced in a study of shared clonotypes between healthy human individuals. It was CD45RO-negative cells, positively selected for CCR7, that made up naive CD8 cells, with terminally differentiated effector memory CD45RA+ cells excluded. Clones were sequenced by immunoSEQ multiplex PCR, and TCRdb holds only the in-frame ones, with some missing. This table has hundreds of thousands of clones, approximately 95% appearing once. Sequenced input: naive CD8+ T cells sorted from blood. These receptors were obtained from a woman in her 30s in good health.

This rearrangement joins TRBV6-1 to TRBJ2-3; D uncertain. The germline gives CDR1 MNHNS, CDR2 SASEGT. CDR3 length: 15 residues. The ends were cut back, 1 base at V and 4 bases at J, with 12 bases in the middle. CDR3 sequence: CASSEEIGWADTQYF. CDR3 coding DNA: TGTGCCAGCAGTGAAGAAATAGGGTGGGCAGATACGCAGTATTTT.

This clone was found once. The chain uses TRBV11-2 and TRBJ2-7; perhaps TRBD1 as D (5 bases). Germline CDR1 and CDR2: SGHAT and FQNNGV. Deletions cut 0 bases from V and 2 bases from J, with 14 bases between. This CDR3 has 16 residues. The CDR3 is CASSLEPRANTYEQYF. The DNA of the CDR3 is TGTGCCAGCAGCTTAGAGCCCAGGGCCAACACCTACGAGCAGTACTTC.

The chain uses TRBV5-4 and TRBJ1-2; D remains unclear. CDR1 is SGHNT and CDR2 is YYREEE in the germline V gene (reference sequence). The CDR3 is made up of 12 amino acids. Trimming took off 3 bases at V and 5 bases at J, with 8 bases between the two ends. The CDR3 loop reads CASSSEPYGYTF. CDR3 DNA: TGTGCCAGCAGCTCTGAACCATATGGCTACACCTTC.

This chain links TRBV29-1 with TRBJ1-1, with 9 nucleotides matching TRBD1. The CDR3 spans 15 residues. Per germline, CDR1 SQVTM and CDR2 ANQGSEA. The ends lost 8 bases at V and 4 bases at J; junction bases unmatched: 14. In DNA, the CDR3 is TGCAGCTCGGTCCCGGGACAGGGTTGGGGCACTGAAGCTTTCTTT. This codes for CSSVPGQGWGTEAFF.

The rearrangement uses TRBV2 and TRBJ2-7; possibly TRBD1 or TRBD2 for D (5 bases each). CDR3 length: 14 residues. Germline lookup yields CDR1 SNHLY and CDR2 FYNNEI. The ends were cut back, 3 bases at V and 3 bases at J, with 12 bases in the middle. CDR3 DNA sequence: TGTGCCAGCAGTGACGGGACGTTCTACTACGAGCAGTACTTC. Its protein product is CASSDGTFYYEQYF. Full variable domain (outside the CDR3, taken from reference TRBV2 and TRBJ2-7): EPEVTQTPSHQVTQMGQEVILRCVPISNHLYFYWYRQILGQKVEFLVSFYNNEISEKSEIFDDQFSVERPDGSNFTLKIRSTKLEDSAMYFCASSDGTFYYEQYFGPGTRLTVT.

This chain connects TRBV27 to TRBJ2-7; TRBD1 is a possible D gene (5 bases). This CDR3 has 18 residues. Germline V CDR1 and CDR2: MNHEY, SMNVEV (reference sequence). Trimming pared 0 bases from V and 5 bases from J, leaving 23 bases between. CDR3 DNA sequence: TGTGCCAGCAGTTTATCCGGATCGGACATTTATGGCATCGACGAGCAGTACTTC. This gives the protein CASSLSGSDIYGIDEQYF.

The rearrangement uses TRBV10-1 and TRBJ2-2; the match to TRBD2 covers 7 bases. Germline assignment: CDR1 WNHNN and CDR2 SYGVQD (reference sequence). This CDR3 contains 15 residues. V lost 8 bases to trimming and J lost 0 bases; unmatched junction nucleotides: 6. This CDR3 is CASRRERSNTGELFF. The CDR3 nucleotides read TGCGCCAGCCGGCGGGAGCGTTCGAACACCGGGGAGCTGTTTTTT.

A few counts support this clone. This CDR3 is also generated by other DNA sequences in the sample. The gene calls are TRBV5-1 and TRBJ2-7, with D uncertain. Trimming pared 0 bases from V and 6 bases from J, leaving 4 bases between. CDR3 length: 11 amino acids. Germline V gene sequence: CDR1 SGHRS, CDR2 YFSETQ. CDR3 residues: CASSLGGEQYF. In nucleotides, the CDR3 is TGCGCCAGCAGCTTGGGAGGCGAGCAGTACTTC.

The rearrangement joins TRBV27 to TRBJ2-7, with 8 bases fitting TRBD1. CDR1 and CDR2 from the germline V gene are MNHEY and SMNVEV (reference sequence). J gave up 7 bases and V 0 bases, and 11 bases lay outside the gene matches. The CDR3 runs to 16 residues. CDR3 region: CASSLSPGTGRGEQYF. For the CDR3, the DNA is TGTGCCAGCAGTTTATCGCCCGGGACAGGCCGTGGGGAGCAGTACTTC.

This clone was picked up one time. The rearrangement joins TRBV27 to TRBJ2-7, with D perhaps matching TRBD1 (5 bases). CDR1 MNHEY and CDR2 SMNVEV come from the germline V gene (reference sequence). The CDR3 has 12 residues. Trimming took off 5 bases at V and 5 bases at J, with 10 bases between the two ends. The CDR3 is CASSRAGNEQYF. The DNA for the CDR3 is TGTGCCAGCAGTCGCGCAGGGAACGAGCAGTACTTC.

The gene calls are TRBV15 and TRBJ2-2; TRBD1 matches at 9 bases. J gave up 5 bases and V 4 bases, and 14 bases lay outside the gene matches. Germline CDR1 reads LNHNV; CDR2 reads YYDKDF (reference sequence). There are 18 residues in the CDR3. CDR3 in DNA: TGTGCCACCAGCACCCTTCATTTAACAGGGGGCCGAACCGGGGAGCTGTTTTTT. Translation: CATSTLHLTGGRTGELFF.

The genes are TRBV6-5 and TRBJ1-2; TRBD1 is a possible D gene (5 bases). The V end was cut by 5 bases, the J end by 5 bases, with 18 bases between. Germline-derived CDR1 and CDR2 are MNHEY and SVGAGI. The CDR3 is 15 amino acids. The CDR3 nucleotides read TGTGCCAGCAGTCGGAGACAGAATCTTCTTTATGGCTACACCTTC. Translation: CASSRRQNLLYGYTF.

The genes are TRBV9 and TRBJ2-7, with a tentative D call TRBD2 (7 bases). V was cut by 3 bases and J by 0 bases, with 13 bases left in between. The CDR3 consists of 15 residues. The V gene's germline CDR1 is SGDLS and CDR2 YYNGEE. CDR3 DNA: TGTGCCAGCAGCGAGGGGGGGGACCACTCCTACGAGCAGTACTTC. Protein: CASSEGGDHSYEQYF.

V usage is TRBV5-4 and J usage is TRBJ1-2, with 7 bases fitting TRBD1. The CDR3 runs to 15 residues. Losses at the gene ends were 0 bases for V and 2 bases for J; bases not matched to a gene: 4. Germline V lookup: CDR1 SGHNT, CDR2 YYREEE (reference sequence). The CDR3 spells CASSLAGTVNYGYTF. The CDR3 region has the DNA TGTGCCAGCAGCTTGGCCGGGACAGTCAACTATGGCTACACCTTC.

This chain uses TRBV6-6 with TRBJ2-5; TRBD2 might be the D (5 bases). The germline gives CDR1 MNHNY, CDR2 SVGAGI (reference sequence). V gave up 7 bases and J gave up 5 bases, with 11 bases separating them. The CDR3 is made up of 12 amino acids. CDR3 sequence (DNA): TGTGCCAGCACCCTCGGCGGGGAGACCCAGTACTTC. Protein product: CASTLGGETQYF.